This note documents a single T cell receptor (beta chain) sequence. Its antigen is unidentified. Building the TCR beta libraries relied on iRepertoire HTBI primers, and CDR3 regions underwent Arm-PCR. One entry per CDR3 protein, called by TCRdb with MiXCR from the multiplex PCR reads. The sample contains 400,000 to 500,000 distinct CDR3 sequences, around a fifth of which appear only once. Time point of the sample: persistent/refractory GD, antithyroid drugs over 5 years with positive TRAb. The TCR library was made from RNA extracted from PBMCs. Trimming stripped 2 bases from V and 0 bases from J, with 12 bases between. From germline, CDR1 is MDHEN and CDR2 SYDVKM. CDR3 length: 16 residues. The source of the sample is a study of regulatory T cells in long-lasting Graves disease. Findings and limits, study-wide: Under persistent disease, TRBV28, TRBJ1-2 and TRBJ2-5 were used preferentially.

The sequencing here drew on peripheral blood mononuclear cells (PBMCs), taken when the disease was refractory, from a patient treated with antithyroid drugs. The gene calls are TRBV28 and TRBJ2-3; D is possibly TRBD2 (5 bases). This sequence originates from a female donor with Graves disease. The CDR3 here is CASSLTGMTSTDTQYF. The CDR3 nucleotides are TGTGCCAGCAGTTTAACCGGGATGACTAGCACAGATACGCAGTATTTT.